These 20 T cell receptor beta chains share one sample of origin, sequenced in a study of early T cells in non-severe SARS-CoV-2 infection. TCRdb re-analysed the 5' RACE reads in MiXCR, keeping a single row per CDR3 protein. This sample yields around 44,000 distinct CDR3 sequences, of which 8.5% to 10% are seen a single time; 7.5% to 9% belongs to the top ten. The sequenced sample was whole blood. The receptors come from an adult who was a healthcare worker with PCR-confirmed SARS-CoV-2 infection or an uninfected control (not recorded which).

The V call is TRBV5-8, the J call TRBJ2-1; 14 bases map to TRBD2. CDR1 and CDR2 from the germline V gene are SGHTS and YDEGEE. The V gene end was trimmed by 3 bases and the J gene end by 1 base; junction bases not matched to a gene: 9. This CDR3 is built from 19 residues. The CDR3, as DNA: TGTGCCAGCAGCTCCACCGGGACTAGCGGGAGTACTTCCTACAATGAGCAGTTCTTC. Residues: CASSSTGTSGSTSYNEQFF.

This clonotype was detected ten times or more. The chain has TRBV24-1 and TRBJ2-1; 11 bases line up with TRBD2. J gave up 7 bases and V 6 bases, and 4 bases lay outside the gene matches. The germline CDR1 and CDR2 sequences are KGHDR and SFDVKD. The CDR3 length is 14 residues. The CDR3 DNA sequence: TGTGCCACCAGTCGGGCTAGCGGGAGGAATGAGCAGTTCTTC. It translates to CATSRASGRNEQFF.

This clonotype was counted many times. The rearrangement uses TRBV7-2 and TRBJ2-7; TRBD2 agrees at 12 bases. Germline CDR1 SGHTA, CDR2 FQGNSA. The trim removed 7 bases at V and 13 bases at J, leaving 11 bases unmatched. This CDR3 comprises 13 residues. This CDR3 is CASTPTRTSGTYF. The CDR3 nucleotides read TGTGCCAGCACCCCTACGCGGACTAGCGGGACTTACTTC.

In its sample, this clonotype was seen a few times. This chain uses TRBV14 with TRBJ2-7; 10 nucleotides agree with TRBD1. The CDR3 runs 15 residues. V trimming: 2 bases; J trimming: 4 bases; junction bases outside the gene matches: 5. Per germline, CDR1 SGHDN and CDR2 FVKESK. The CDR3 region has the DNA TGTGCCAGCAGCCAATTTGGGGACAGGGGTTACGAGCAGTACTTC. This translates into CASSQFGDRGYEQYF. The whole variable domain, filled in from reference TRBV14 and TRBJ2-7, reads EAGVTQFPSHSVIEKGQTVTLRCDPISGHDNLYWYRRVMGKEIKFLLHFVKESKQDESGMPNNRFLAERTGGTYSTLKVQPAELEDSGVYFCASSQFGDRGYEQYFGPGTRLTVT.

The J gene is TRBJ1-4, the V gene TRBV12-3 or TRBV12-4; the D gene is possibly TRBD1 (6 bases). This CDR3 region has 18 residues. V lost 0 bases to trimming and J lost 0 bases, with 14 bases between them. CDR3 protein: CASSLASGGGATNEKLFF. In DNA, the CDR3 is TGTGCCAGCAGTTTAGCGTCAGGTGGGGGCGCAACTAATGAAAAACTGTTTTTT.

At least ten counts were recorded for this clonotype. V and J are TRBV2 and TRBJ1-2, with 9 bases matching TRBD1. This CDR3 contains 12 residues. Looked up from germline, CDR1 is SNHLY and CDR2 is FYNNEI. Trimming took 8 bases from V and 8 from J; bases not matched to a gene: 6. CDR3 sequence: CASPDRGRGYTF. CDR3 bases: TGTGCCAGCCCCGACAGGGGGAGAGGCTACACCTTC.

This clonotype was seen many times. This rearrangement joins TRBV2 to TRBJ2-5; D is undetermined. Trimming stripped 0 bases from V and 2 bases from J, with 7 bases between. CDR1 and CDR2 (germline): SNHLY, FYNNEI. This CDR3 is built from 14 residues. CDR3 region: CASSEAPQQETQYF. The CDR3 bases are TGTGCCAGCAGTGAAGCTCCCCAGCAAGAGACCCAGTACTTC.

There are many counts of this clonotype. The CDR3 nucleotides are TGCGCCAGCAGCGGGAGGGTAACCAAATCGAACACCGGGGAGCTGTTTTTT. This encodes CASSGRVTKSNTGELFF. V and J are TRBV5-1 and TRBJ2-2, with 7 bases fitting TRBD2. The CDR3 spans 17 residues. Per germline, CDR1 SGHRS and CDR2 YFSETQ. J was trimmed by 0 bases and V by 4 bases; bases with no gene match: 9.

This clonotype has just a few counts. The chain carries TRBV24-1 and TRBJ2-1; 10 bases agree with TRBD2. This CDR3 has 16 amino acids. V gave up 4 bases and J gave up 6 bases; unmatched junction bases: 8. Germline CDR1 is KGHDR and CDR2 is SFDVKD. The CDR3 nucleotides are TGTGCCACCAGTGACCCTAGCGGGAGTAACGGCAATGAGCAGTTCTTC. It specifies CATSDPSGSNGNEQFF.

This chain links TRBV5-1 with TRBJ2-3, with a weak D call TRBD2 (5 bases). Germline CDR1 SGHRS, CDR2 YFSETQ. Trimming removed 8 bases at V and 4 bases at J, with 17 bases between. The CDR3 length is 14 residues. CDR3 region: CASRRQQEADTQYF. For the CDR3, the DNA is TGCGCCAGTCGGCGTCAGCAGGAGGCAGATACGCAGTATTTT.

In this sample, this clonotype turned up a few times. This rearrangement joins TRBV28 to TRBJ2-7; a possible D gene is TRBD1 (5 bases). The V end lost 5 bases, the J end lost 3 bases, and 11 bases lay between the germline ends. The germline V gene encodes CDR1 MDHEN and CDR2 SYDVKM. The CDR3 extends over 13 amino acids. The CDR3 loop is CASSPGYLYEQYF. Here the CDR3 DNA reads TGTGCCAGCAGTCCAGGGTATCTCTACGAGCAGTACTTC.

This clonotype has a count of ten or more. The CDR3 is CASSPFRENTEAFF. In DNA form, the CDR3 reads TGTGCCAGCTCACCGTTTCGGGAGAACACTGAAGCTTTCTTT. The chain recombines TRBV6-1 with TRBJ1-1; no reliable D call. Per germline, CDR1 MNHNS and CDR2 SASEGT. The CDR3 totals 14 residues. V was trimmed by 8 bases and J by 1 base, leaving 14 bases between them.

This clonotype was counted a few times. The chain recombines TRBV5-7 with TRBJ2-1; the D gene is possibly TRBD2 (5 bases). TRBV5-7 is classed as an ORF, of uncertain function. The CDR3 runs to 16 residues. Trimming left V 4 bases short and J 7 bases short, with 21 bases between. Written as DNA, the CDR3 is TGTGCCAGCAGCCCGGCGGGTGGACTTACGGGGAATGAGCAGTTCTTC. Protein sequence: CASSPAGGLTGNEQFF.

In this sample, this clonotype turned up many times. As DNA, the CDR3 is TGTGCCAGCAGCTTAGCGGATTACAATGAGCAGTTCTTC. This gives the protein CASSLADYNEQFF. The genes are TRBV7-2 and TRBJ2-1, with D unclear. CDR1 and CDR2 from the germline V gene are SGHTA and FQGNSA. This CDR3 region has 13 residues. Trimming removed 0 bases at V and 4 bases at J, with 4 bases between.

This clonotype qualifies as medium-sized. The rearrangement uses TRBV20-1 and TRBJ2-3, with D possibly TRBD2 on 5 matching bases. There are 16 residues in the CDR3. Trimming took 5 bases from V and 2 from J, leaving 20 bases between them. In germline, CDR1 is DFQATT, CDR2 SNEGSKA (reference sequence). The CDR3 DNA reads as TGCAGTGCTCCACTACCCCGCGGGCCTACCACAGATACGCAGTATTTT. Translation gives CSAPLPRGPTTDTQYF.

This clonotype was seen many times. The gene calls are TRBV18 and TRBJ1-1; D is undetermined. This CDR3 comprises 17 residues. The V and J ends lost 2 bases and 1 base respectively, with 17 bases between them. The germline V gene encodes CDR1 KGHSH and CDR2 LQKENI. The CDR3 spells CASSPTNLKGSNTEAFF. The CDR3 region has the DNA TGTGCCAGCTCACCAACGAACCTCAAAGGGTCGAACACTGAAGCTTTCTTT.

This clonotype was seen many times. The V call is TRBV5-1, the J call TRBJ1-2, with D unclear. The CDR3 loop spans 12 amino acids. Trimming left V 3 bases short and J 10 bases short, with 13 bases between. CDR1 is SGHRS, CDR2 YFSETQ, per germline. The CDR3 sequence is CASSSRGRAYTF. The CDR3 DNA is TGCGCCAGCAGCTCCCGGGGTAGGGCCTACACCTTC.

This clonotype was counted only a few times. The chain has TRBV5-1 and TRBJ1-1; weak D call: TRBD1 (6 bases). The length of the CDR3 is 16 residues. The V and J ends lost 1 base and 3 bases respectively, with 16 bases between them. Germline CDR1 is SGHRS and CDR2 is YFSETQ. The CDR3 nucleotides are TGCGCCAGCAGCTTGAGGGGACCGGACAGTGACACTGAAGCTTTCTTT. Amino acids: CASSLRGPDSDTEAFF.

The chain links TRBV7-2 to TRBJ2-3; D might be TRBD1 or TRBD2, each matching 6 bases. The CDR3 is made up of 13 amino acids. Germline lookup yields CDR1 SGHTA and CDR2 FQGNSA. Trimming shortened V by 4 bases and J by 7 bases, and 12 bases separated the two germline ends. Here the CDR3 reads CASSSGGGYTQYF. Here the CDR3 DNA reads TGTGCCAGCAGCTCCGGGGGCGGATATACGCAGTATTTT.

This clonotype was detected ten times or more. J is TRBJ2-1 and V is TRBV19; TRBD2 matches 13 bases. V shed 8 bases, J shed 5 bases, and the junction held 9 bases outside the gene matches. The germline V gene encodes CDR1 LNHDA and CDR2 SQIVND (reference sequence). The CDR3 has 16 amino acids. The CDR3 protein is CASSQLAGGPNNEQFF. The CDR3 bases are TGTGCCAGTTCCCAACTAGCGGGAGGGCCGAACAATGAGCAGTTCTTC.